This TCR beta chain was retrieved from a study of regulatory T cells in long-lasting Graves disease. Time point in this sample: newly diagnosed GD, antithyroid drugs for less than 3 months. With RNA extracted from PBMCs as input, the TCR library was made. Arm-PCR of CDR3 regions with iRepertoire HTBI primers generated TCR beta libraries. As originally analysed: The samples included 60 to 65 TRBV and under 15 TRBJ segments. TCRdb re-derived calls from the multiplex PCR reads in MiXCR, one entry per CDR3 protein. These V and J calls rely on TCRdb rather than the paper's analysis. Among about 400,000 distinct CDR3 sequences listed, roughly 15% were seen once. V lost 9 bases and J 7 bases, leaving 9 bases between the germline ends. Germline V lookup: CDR1 LNHDA, CDR2 SQIVND (reference sequence). The CDR3 has 10 residues. These data were also reused for a study on T cells in Graves' hyperthyroidism and ophthalmopathy.

The chain joins TRBV19 to TRBJ1-1; D might be TRBD1 (5 bases). Sequencing used peripheral blood mononuclear cells (PBMCs), obtained at new diagnosis, from a patient treated with antithyroid drugs. The receptor comes from a woman aged 40 to 55 with Graves disease. CDR3 protein: CASPDSEAFF. The CDR3 DNA sequence: TGTGCCAGCCCAGACAGTGAAGCTTTCTTT. The full variable domain, with the rest looked up from reference TRBV19 and TRBJ1-1, is DGGITQSPKYLFRKEGQNVTLSCEQNLNHDAMYWYRQDPGQGLRLIYYSQIVNDFQKGDIAEGYSVSREKKESFPLTVTSAQKNPTAFYLCASPDSEAFFGQGTRLTVV.